These 8 T cell receptor beta chains were all obtained from the same sample, sequenced in a study of blood T cell repertoires in COVID-19. Sequencing used immunoSEQ multiplex PCR; TCRdb keeps in-frame clones, though not all of them. The table records roughly 180,000 clones, roughly 81% of them present only once. The sample consisted of peripheral blood. The receptor source for this set is a woman at least 80 years old with COVID-19, enrolled during active disease.

This chain links TRBV9 with TRBJ2-1, with 9 bases aligning to TRBD2. V lost 2 bases and J lost 5; bases outside the gene matches: 5. The CDR3 totals 15 residues. The V gene's germline CDR1 is SGDLS and CDR2 YYNGEE. The DNA of the CDR3 is TGTGCCAGCAGCGTTAGCGGGAGTATCCACAATGAGCAGTTCTTC. Protein sequence: CASSVSGSIHNEQFF.

The gene calls are TRBV6-5 and TRBJ1-5; 7 bases agree with TRBD1. Germline loops: CDR1 MNHEY, CDR2 SVGAGI. The CDR3 loop spans 14 amino acids. J gave up 7 bases and V 2 bases, and 5 bases lay outside the gene matches. The CDR3 loop reads CASSYRQGSQPQHF. The DNA of the CDR3 is TGTGCCAGCAGTTACCGACAGGGATCCCAGCCCCAGCATTTT.

The J gene is TRBJ1-5, the V gene TRBV7-9; no clear D. V lost 5 bases and J lost 2, with 13 bases in between. The CDR3 spans 15 residues. Germline-derived CDR1 and CDR2 are SEHNR and FQNEAQ (reference sequence). The CDR3 coding sequence is TGTGCCAGCAGCCCCGAAGACGGGGGCAATCAGCCCCAGCATTTT. Residues: CASSPEDGGNQPQHF. The variable domain in full, completed from reference TRBV7-9 and TRBJ1-5, reads DTGVSQNPRHKITKRGQNVTFRCDPISEHNRLYWYRQTLGQGPEFLTYFQNEAQLEKSRLLSDRFSAERPKGSFSTLEIQRTEQGDSAMYLCASSPEDGGNQPQHFGDGTRLSIL.

A few counts support this clone. The chain carries TRBV28 and TRBJ2-1; the match to TRBD2 covers 13 bases. CDR1 MDHEN and CDR2 SYDVKM come from the germline V gene. CDR3 length: 20 amino acids. The trim removed 4 bases at V and 0 bases at J, leaving 12 bases unmatched. This chain's CDR3 is CASSSGGLAGVLSSYNEQFF. For the CDR3, the DNA is TGTGCCAGCAGTTCAGGCGGACTAGCGGGAGTTCTTAGCTCCTACAATGAGCAGTTCTTC.

The chain couples TRBV14 to TRBJ1-2; 8 bases are a match to TRBD1. Germline V CDR1 and CDR2: SGHDN, FVKESK. V was clipped by 1 base and J by 2 bases; unmatched bases: 6. This CDR3 spans 16 amino acids. CDR3 region: CASSQVWTGKNYGYTF. DNA for the CDR3: TGTGCCAGCAGCCAAGTTTGGACAGGGAAAAACTATGGCTACACCTTC.

The rearrangement uses TRBV18 and TRBJ1-1, with no clear D. The CDR3 runs 14 residues. In germline, CDR1 is KGHSH, CDR2 LQKENI. V shed 2 bases and J shed 0 bases, with 7 bases lying between them. CDR3 region: CASSPLAVNTEAFF. CDR3 nucleotide sequence: TGTGCCAGCTCACCATTGGCGGTGAACACTGAAGCTTTCTTT.

The CDR3: CASSLGQGALNEQFF. In DNA, the CDR3 is TGTGCCAGCAGCTTAGGACAGGGGGCGCTTAATGAGCAGTTCTTC. The chain has TRBV13 and TRBJ2-1, with 9 bases that match TRBD1. Trimming took 0 bases from V and 7 from J; bases not matched to a gene: 4. Looked up from germline, CDR1 is PRHDT and CDR2 is FYEKMQ (reference sequence). The CDR3 runs to 15 residues.

The V gene is TRBV28, the J gene TRBJ1-2; TRBD1 aligns across 10 bases. V was pared by 6 bases and J by 8 bases, with 3 bases of the junction left unmatched. This CDR3 has 12 residues. Germline assignment: CDR1 MDHEN and CDR2 SYDVKM. The CDR3 sequence: CASSLTGGGYTF. For the CDR3, the DNA is TGTGCCAGCAGCCTGACAGGGGGCGGCTACACCTTC.